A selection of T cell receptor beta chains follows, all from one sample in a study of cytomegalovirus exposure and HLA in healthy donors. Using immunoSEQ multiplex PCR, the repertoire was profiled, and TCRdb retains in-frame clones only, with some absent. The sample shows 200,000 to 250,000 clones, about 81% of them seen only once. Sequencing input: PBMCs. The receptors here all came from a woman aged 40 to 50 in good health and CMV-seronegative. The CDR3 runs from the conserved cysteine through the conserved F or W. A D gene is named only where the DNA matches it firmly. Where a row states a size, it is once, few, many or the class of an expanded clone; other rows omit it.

CDR3aa: CASSNQARGSSYNEQFF
CDR3nt: TGTGCCAGTAGTAACCAGGCCAGGGGTAGCTCCTACAATGAGCAGTTCTTC
j_gene: TRBJ2-1
abundance: once
d_gene: NA
v_gene: TRBV19

CDR3aa: CASSIIPGDKETQYF
CDR3nt: TGTGCCAGTAGTATAATCCCGGGAGATAAAGAGACCCAGTACTTC
j_gene: TRBJ2-5
abundance: NA
d_gene: NA
v_gene: TRBV19

CDR3aa: CASSLQGVGRAMNTEAFF
CDR3nt: TGTGCCAGCTCACTCCAGGGGGTCGGTCGGGCGATGAACACTGAAGCTTTCTTT
j_gene: TRBJ1-1
abundance: NA
d_gene: TRBD1
v_gene: TRBV18

CDR3aa: CASSGTLGEQFF
CDR3nt: TGTGCCAGCAGCGGGACTTTGGGTGAGCAGTTCTTC
j_gene: TRBJ2-1
abundance: NA
d_gene: NA
v_gene: TRBV28

CDR3aa: CAISRIQGQSNYGYTF
CDR3nt: TGTGCCATCAGTCGAATACAGGGACAGTCAAACTATGGCTACACCTTC
j_gene: TRBJ1-2
abundance: once
d_gene: TRBD1
v_gene: TRBV10-3

CDR3aa: CASSPRTGVTEAFF
CDR3nt: TGCGCCAGCAGCCCTAGGACAGGCGTCACTGAAGCTTTCTTT
j_gene: TRBJ1-1
abundance: few
d_gene: TRBD1
v_gene: TRBV5-1

CDR3aa: CASRRTGGRTTEAFF
CDR3nt: TGTGCCAGCAGACGGACAGGGGGCCGGACTACTGAAGCTTTCTTT
j_gene: TRBJ1-1
abundance: once
d_gene: TRBD1
v_gene: TRBV6-4

CDR3aa: CASSEYRVGELFF
CDR3nt: TGTGCCAGCAGTGAATACAGAGTCGGGGAGCTGTTTTTT
j_gene: TRBJ2-2
abundance: NA
d_gene: NA
v_gene: TRBV6-1

CDR3aa: CASSRMTATEAFF
CDR3nt: TGTGCCAGCTCTCGAATGACAGCCACTGAAGCTTTCTTT
j_gene: TRBJ1-1
abundance: NA
d_gene: NA
v_gene: TRBV14

CDR3aa: CASEVGTDTQYF
CDR3nt: TGTGCCTCCGAGGTCGGCACAGATACGCAGTATTTT
j_gene: TRBJ2-3
abundance: few
d_gene: NA
v_gene: TRBV2

CDR3aa: CASSRSGMSSYEQYF
CDR3nt: TGTGCCAGTAGTAGGTCCGGGATGAGCTCCTACGAGCAGTACTTC
j_gene: TRBJ2-7
abundance: few
d_gene: NA
v_gene: TRBV19

CDR3aa: CASSFRSPPLGTQYF
CDR3nt: TGTGCCAGCAGTTTTAGGAGTCCTCCCCTCGGGACCCAGTACTTC
j_gene: TRBJ2-5
abundance: NA
d_gene: NA
v_gene: TRBV27

CDR3aa: CATLGGGTANYGYTF
CDR3nt: TGTGCCACCCTCGGGGGGGGCACAGCTAACTATGGCTACACCTTC
j_gene: TRBJ1-2
abundance: few
d_gene: NA
v_gene: TRBV15

CDR3aa: CASSFGQGNTEAFF
CDR3nt: TGCGCCAGCAGCTTTGGGCAGGGGAACACTGAAGCTTTCTTT
j_gene: TRBJ1-1
abundance: NA
d_gene: NA
v_gene: TRBV5-1

CDR3aa: CASIAPGTGGNNEQFF
CDR3nt: TGTGCCAGTATCGCCCCCGGGACAGGGGGTAACAATGAGCAGTTCTTC
j_gene: TRBJ2-1
abundance: NA
d_gene: TRBD1
v_gene: TRBV19

CDR3aa: CASSSADKSSIGYTF
CDR3nt: TGTGCCAGCTCATCGGCCGACAAATCTTCTATTGGCTACACCTTC
j_gene: TRBJ1-2
abundance: NA
d_gene: NA
v_gene: TRBV18

CDR3aa: CASSWGGPSGNYGYTF
CDR3nt: TGTGCCAGCAGCTGGGGGGGTCCCTCCGGGAACTATGGCTACACCTTC
j_gene: TRBJ1-2
abundance: NA
d_gene: NA
v_gene: TRBV7-9

CDR3aa: CASSTAGYQPQHF
CDR3nt: TGCGCCAGCAGTACCGCGGGGTATCAGCCCCAGCATTTT
j_gene: TRBJ1-5
abundance: NA
d_gene: NA
v_gene: TRBV10-2

CDR3aa: CASSDQGYGYTF
CDR3nt: TGCGCCAGCAGTGATCAGGGTTATGGCTACACCTTC
j_gene: TRBJ1-2
abundance: NA
d_gene: NA
v_gene: TRBV10-2

CDR3aa: CASSTGGLYEQYF
CDR3nt: TGTGCCAGCAGTACAGGGGGTCTCTACGAGCAGTACTTC
j_gene: TRBJ2-7
abundance: NA
d_gene: TRBD1
v_gene: TRBV7-6

CDR3aa: CASSLGSTVPGAYEQYF
CDR3nt: TGCGCCAGCAGCTTGGGTTCCACAGTTCCAGGGGCCTACGAGCAGTACTTC
j_gene: TRBJ2-7
abundance: NA
d_gene: NA
v_gene: TRBV5-1

CDR3aa: CASSPQLAGANEQYF
CDR3nt: TGTGCCAGCAGTCCCCAACTAGCGGGAGCCAACGAGCAGTACTTC
j_gene: TRBJ2-7
abundance: once
d_gene: TRBD2
v_gene: TRBV28

CDR3aa: CASSGNGEGAFF
CDR3nt: TGTGCCAGCAGCGGCAACGGGGAAGGGGCTTTCTTT
j_gene: TRBJ1-1
abundance: NA
d_gene: NA
v_gene: TRBV7-8

CDR3aa: CASSPSGREYEQYF
CDR3nt: TGTGCCAGCAGCCCTAGCGGGAGGGAATACGAGCAGTACTTC
j_gene: TRBJ2-7
abundance: once
d_gene: TRBD2
v_gene: TRBV28

CDR3aa: CASSSRTSGREQFF
CDR3nt: TGTGCCAGCAGCTCCCGGACTAGCGGGAGGGAGCAGTTCTTC
j_gene: TRBJ2-1
abundance: NA
d_gene: TRBD2
v_gene: TRBV7-6

CDR3aa: CASSFDREQPQHF
CDR3nt: TGTGCCAGCAGCTTCGACAGGGAGCAGCCCCAGCATTTT
j_gene: TRBJ1-5
abundance: NA
d_gene: TRBD1
v_gene: TRBV7-6

CDR3aa: CAWSVYSFNQPQHF
CDR3nt: TGTGCCTGGAGTGTATATTCCTTCAATCAGCCCCAGCATTTT
j_gene: TRBJ1-5
abundance: NA
d_gene: NA
v_gene: TRBV30

CDR3aa: CASSFDRTGNTIYF
CDR3nt: TGTGCCAGCAGTTTCGACAGGACTGGAAACACCATATATTTT
j_gene: TRBJ1-3
abundance: NA
d_gene: NA
v_gene: TRBV2

CDR3aa: CASRTESGSAYNEQFF
CDR3nt: TGTGCCAGCAGAACCGAAAGCGGGAGTGCCTACAATGAGCAGTTCTTC
j_gene: TRBJ2-1
abundance: NA
d_gene: TRBD2
v_gene: TRBV6-4

CDR3aa: CASSTGPTGGLGSYEQYF
CDR3nt: TGCGCCAGCAGCACGGGCCCCACAGGGGGGTTAGGCTCCTACGAGCAGTACTTC
j_gene: TRBJ2-7
abundance: NA
d_gene: TRBD1
v_gene: TRBV5-1

CDR3aa: CASSPGHRILAGSNEQFF
CDR3nt: TGCGCCAGTAGTCCGGGACACAGAATACTAGCGGGGAGCAATGAGCAGTTCTTC
j_gene: TRBJ2-1
abundance: few
d_gene: TRBD2
v_gene: TRBV4-1

CDR3aa: CASSFGGGTEAFF
CDR3nt: TGCGCCAGCAGCTTCGGGGGTGGAACTGAAGCTTTCTTT
j_gene: TRBJ1-1
abundance: few
d_gene: NA
v_gene: TRBV5-1

CDR3aa: CAWSAGGSSGRATDTQYF
CDR3nt: TGTGCCTGGAGTGCCGGGGGGAGTAGCGGGAGGGCTACAGATACGCAGTATTTT
j_gene: TRBJ2-3
abundance: few
d_gene: TRBD2
v_gene: TRBV30

CDR3aa: CASSQGTGGYQETQYF
CDR3nt: TGCGCCAGCAGCCAGGGGACAGGGGGCTACCAAGAGACCCAGTACTTC
j_gene: TRBJ2-5
abundance: NA
d_gene: TRBD1
v_gene: TRBV5-1

CDR3aa: CSLGGGSYNEQFF
CDR3nt: TGCAGCCTTGGCGGGGGTTCCTACAATGAGCAGTTCTTC
j_gene: TRBJ2-1
abundance: few
d_gene: TRBD2
v_gene: TRBV29-1

CDR3aa: CASSDGTGFIARAVYGYTF
CDR3nt: TGTGCCAGCAGTGATGGGACTGGTTTTATCGCCAGGGCGGTTTATGGCTACACCTTC
j_gene: TRBJ1-2
abundance: NA
d_gene: NA
v_gene: TRBV2

CDR3aa: CASSLTLTSQMNEQFF
CDR3nt: TGCGCCAGCAGCCTCACCCTAACTAGTCAGATGAATGAGCAGTTCTTC
j_gene: TRBJ2-1
abundance: few
d_gene: NA
v_gene: TRBV4-1

CDR3aa: CASSLPHGRNTESFF
CDR3nt: TGTGCCAGCTCACTCCCTCATGGGAGGAACACTGAATCTTTCTTT
j_gene: TRBJ1-1
abundance: NA
d_gene: NA
v_gene: TRBV18

CDR3aa: CASSWSGGDEQYF
CDR3nt: TGTGCCAGCAGCTGGTCCGGTGGAGACGAGCAGTACTTC
j_gene: TRBJ2-7
abundance: NA
d_gene: NA
v_gene: TRBV11-3

CDR3aa: CASSLDKGTALYEQYF
CDR3nt: TGTGCCAGCAGCTTAGATAAGGGGACAGCACTATACGAGCAGTACTTC
j_gene: TRBJ2-7
abundance: once
d_gene: TRBD1
v_gene: TRBV11-2

CDR3aa: CSVEVKGALNTEAFF
CDR3nt: TGCAGCGTTGAGGTTAAGGGGGCTTTGAACACTGAAGCTTTCTTT
j_gene: TRBJ1-1
abundance: once
d_gene: TRBD1
v_gene: TRBV29-1

CDR3aa: CSVGASSYNEQFF
CDR3nt: TGCAGCGTTGGAGCGAGCTCCTACAATGAGCAGTTCTTC
j_gene: TRBJ2-1
abundance: few
d_gene: NA
v_gene: TRBV29-1

CDR3aa: CASSVDRQGDEQYF
CDR3nt: TGTGCCAGCAGCGTAGATCGTCAGGGCGACGAGCAGTACTTC
j_gene: TRBJ2-7
abundance: NA
d_gene: NA
v_gene: TRBV9

CDR3aa: CAWVTSAPYNEQFF
CDR3nt: TGTGCCTGGGTAACTAGCGCCCCCTACAATGAGCAGTTCTTC
j_gene: TRBJ2-1
abundance: NA
d_gene: TRBD2
v_gene: TRBV30

CDR3aa: CASSLEGLAAKSTDTQYF
CDR3nt: TGCGCCAGCAGCTTGGAGGGACTAGCGGCAAAGAGCACAGATACGCAGTATTTT
j_gene: TRBJ2-3
abundance: NA
d_gene: TRBD2
v_gene: TRBV5-1

CDR3aa: CASSLAWGDEQFF
CDR3nt: TGCGCCAGCAGCTTGGCCTGGGGGGACGAGCAGTTCTTC
j_gene: TRBJ2-1
abundance: NA
d_gene: NA
v_gene: TRBV5-1

CDR3aa: CKQGTEAFF
CDR3nt: TGCAAACAGGGGACTGAAGCTTTCTTT
j_gene: TRBJ1-1
abundance: few
d_gene: TRBD1
v_gene: TRBV20-1

CDR3aa: CASTQGGTSTDTQYF
CDR3nt: TGTGCCAGCACCCAGGGGGGAACTAGCACAGATACGCAGTATTTT
j_gene: TRBJ2-3
abundance: NA
d_gene: NA
v_gene: TRBV5-4

CDR3aa: CASSQVSSRGTEAFF
CDR3nt: TGCGCCAGCAGCCAAGTAAGCAGCAGGGGCACTGAAGCTTTCTTT
j_gene: TRBJ1-1
abundance: NA
d_gene: NA
v_gene: TRBV4-1